Listed below are T cell receptor beta chains from one sample, sequenced in a study of blood T cell repertoires in COVID-19. TCRdb's table, derived via immunoSEQ multiplex PCR, lists solely in-frame clones and lacks some. The table lists 300,000 to 400,000 clones, 75% to 90% of them singletons, with around 1% in the top ten. Sequenced sample: PBMCs or T cells enriched from blood (not recorded which). Source of these receptors: a man between 18 and 35 years old who had recovered from COVID-19. The CDR3 runs from the conserved cysteine through the conserved F or W. A D gene is named only where the DNA matches it firmly. Not every row has a clone size; where given, it reads once, few, many or a size class.

>TRBD1|-|TRBV6-5|TRBJ1-2
CASSDRGGYGYTF
TGTGCCAGCAGCGACAGGGGAGGGTATGGCTACACCTTC
>TRBD2|-|TRBV13|TRBJ2-4
CASSTGLASDIQYF
TGTGCCAGCAGCACGGGACTAGCGTCAGACATTCAGTACTTC
>-|-|TRBV3-1/TRBV3-2|TRBJ2-7
CASSQSGGEQYF
TGTGCCAGCAGCCAGTCCGGCGGGGAGCAGTACTTC
>TRBD2|-|TRBV7-3|TRBJ2-1
CASSIAGPYNEQFF
TGTGCCAGCAGCATAGCGGGACCCTACAATGAGCAGTTCTTC
>-|-|TRBV7-6|TRBJ2-5
CASSLGSVIQETQYF
TGTGCCAGCAGCTTAGGTAGCGTTATCCAAGAGACCCAGTACTTC
>-|-|TRBV2|TRBJ1-5
CASRGGYNQPQHF
TGTGCCAGCAGGGGGGGGTACAATCAGCCCCAGCATTTT
>-|-|TRBV19|TRBJ1-1
CASSTYRAPNTEAFF
TGTGCCAGTAGTACCTACAGGGCCCCGAACACTGAAGCTTTCTTT
>-|-|TRBV27|TRBJ1-2
CASSQAWDTYGYTF
TGTGCCAGCTCCCAAGCATGGGACACCTATGGCTACACCTTC
>TRBD1|-|TRBV3-1/TRBV3-2|TRBJ1-2
CASSPGTGGFNYGYTF
TGTGCCAGCAGCCCCGGGACAGGCGGTTTTAACTATGGCTACACCTTC
>-|-|TRBV21-1|TRBJ2-7
CASSKGTAGPRSYEQYF
TGTGCCAGCAGCAAAGGGACAGCAGGACCTCGCTCCTACGAGCAGTACTTC
>TRBD1|-|TRBV7-9|TRBJ1-1
CASSLAPRGSLNTEAFF
TGTGCCAGCAGCTTAGCTCCCAGGGGGTCTCTGAACACTGAAGCTTTCTTT
>-|-|TRBV3-1/TRBV3-2|TRBJ2-3
CASSQDLGANTDTQYF
TGTGCCAGCAGCCAAGATTTAGGGGCCAACACAGATACGCAGTATTTT
>-|few|TRBV5-1|TRBJ1-1
CASSFNVRDVRTEAFF
TGCGCCAGCAGCTTTAACGTCAGGGATGTTAGAACTGAAGCTTTCTTT
>-|-|TRBV19|TRBJ2-7
CASSISSASYEQYF
TGTGCCAGTAGTATTAGTAGCGCCTCCTACGAGCAGTACTTC
>-|few|TRBV7-9|TRBJ2-7
CASSSKGQAAYEQYF
TGTGCCAGCAGTTCAAAAGGCCAGGCCGCCTACGAGCAGTACTTC
>TRBD1|-|TRBV4-1|TRBJ1-2
CASSPGTGKIQITNYGYTF
TGCGCCAGCAGCCCTGGGACAGGGAAAATTCAAATCACGAACTATGGCTACACCTTC
>TRBD1|-|TRBV30|TRBJ1-6
CAWSVEQGRTPLHF
TGTGCCTGGAGTGTAGAACAGGGGAGAACACCCCTCCACTTT
>-|-|TRBV1|TRBJ2-7
CTSSLKGHGKREQYF
TGCACCAGCAGCCTCAAAGGGCACGGGAAACGGGAGCAGTACTTC
>TRBD1|-|TRBV3-1/TRBV3-2|TRBJ2-1
CASSPRDRGSVNEQFF
TGTGCCAGCAGCCCCCGGGACAGGGGCTCTGTCAATGAGCAGTTCTTC
>-|-|TRBV7-9|TRBJ2-7
CASSLAQGSSEQYF
TGTGCCAGCAGCTTAGCGCAGGGGAGTAGCGAGCAGTACTTC
>TRBD1|-|TRBV18|TRBJ2-7
CASSPRDRGYEQYF
TGTGCCAGCTCACCGCGGGACAGGGGCTACGAGCAGTACTTC
>-|few|TRBV9|TRBJ1-2
CASSGTDGPYGYTF
TGTGCCAGCAGCGGGACAGACGGGCCCTATGGCTACACCTTC
>TRBD2|-|TRBV27|TRBJ2-1
CASSFSGSTYNEQFF
TGTGCCAGCAGTTTTAGCGGGAGTACCTACAATGAGCAGTTCTTC
>TRBD2|-|TRBV3-1/TRBV3-2|TRBJ2-2
CASSRWEGGGSGELFF
TGTGCCAGCAGCCGCTGGGAGGGCGGGGGATCCGGGGAGCTGTTTTTT
>-|-|TRBV28|TRBJ2-7
CASSLQSYEQYF
TGTGCCAGCAGTTTACAGTCCTACGAGCAGTACTTC
>TRBD2|-|TRBV7-8|TRBJ2-3
CASSLRTSGGTDTQYF
TGTGCCAGCAGCCTAAGGACTAGCGGGGGCACAGATACGCAGTATTTT
>-|-|TRBV24-1|TRBJ2-1
CATSDRGYNEQFF
TGTGCCACCAGTGATAGGGGCTACAATGAGCAGTTCTTC
>-|-|TRBV28|TRBJ1-4
CASRTASENEKLFF
TGTGCCAGCAGGACAGCGTCCGAGAATGAAAAACTGTTTTTT
>TRBD1|-|TRBV9|TRBJ2-7
CASSVDFGGQGRGRDEQYF
TGTGCCAGCAGCGTAGATTTTGGGGGACAGGGCCGGGGACGGGACGAGCAGTACTTC
>-|many|TRBV11-2|TRBJ2-3
CASSAGLFDADTQYF
TGTGCCAGCAGCGCCGGGTTGTTCGACGCAGATACGCAGTATTTT
>-|-|TRBV11-2|TRBJ2-5
CASTVTPGGETQYF
TGTGCCAGCACCGTAACCCCCGGCGGGGAGACCCAGTACTTC
>-|-|TRBV9|TRBJ1-1
CASSVEGGRANTEAFF
TGTGCCAGCAGCGTAGAGGGTGGCAGGGCGAACACTGAAGCTTTCTTT
>-|once|TRBV4-1|TRBJ1-6
CASSQQGGKNSPLHF
TGCGCCAGCAGCCAACAGGGTGGAAAGAATTCACCCCTCCACTTT
>-|-|TRBV3-1/TRBV3-2|TRBJ1-1
CASSPDMNTEAFF
TGTGCCAGCAGCCCGGACATGAACACTGAAGCTTTCTTT
>TRBD1|-|TRBV13|TRBJ1-1
CASSYRDRGPEAFF
TGTGCCAGCAGCTACCGGGACAGGGGCCCAGAAGCTTTCTTT
>-|-|TRBV3-1/TRBV3-2|TRBJ2-3
CASSHQGGVPDTQYF
TGTGCCAGCAGCCATCAGGGGGGCGTCCCAGATACGCAGTATTTT
>-|-|TRBV18|TRBJ1-3
CASSPDNNSGNTIYF
TGTGCCAGCTCACCCGACAACAACTCTGGAAACACCATATATTTT
>-|-|TRBV9|TRBJ1-2
CASSGPSGGYTF
TGTGCCAGCAGCGGTCCCTCGGGTGGCTACACCTTC
>-|-|TRBV7-9|TRBJ1-3
CASSQGNRRASGNTIYF
TGTGCCAGCAGCCAGGGAAACCGAAGGGCCTCTGGAAACACCATATATTTT
>-|-|TRBV7-9|TRBJ1-1
CASSTRTVGSTEAFF
TGTGCCAGCAGCACCCGGACAGTCGGAAGCACTGAAGCTTTCTTT